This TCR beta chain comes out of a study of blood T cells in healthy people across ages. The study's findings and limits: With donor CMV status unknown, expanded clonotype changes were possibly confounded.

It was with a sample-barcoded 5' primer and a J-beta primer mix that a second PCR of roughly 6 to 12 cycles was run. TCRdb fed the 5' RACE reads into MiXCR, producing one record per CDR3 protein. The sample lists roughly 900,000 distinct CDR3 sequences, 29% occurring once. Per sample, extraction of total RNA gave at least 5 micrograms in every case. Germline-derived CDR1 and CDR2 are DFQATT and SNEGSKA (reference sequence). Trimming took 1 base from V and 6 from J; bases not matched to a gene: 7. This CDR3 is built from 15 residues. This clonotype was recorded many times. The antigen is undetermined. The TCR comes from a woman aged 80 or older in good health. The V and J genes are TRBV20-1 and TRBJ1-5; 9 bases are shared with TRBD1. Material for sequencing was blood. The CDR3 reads CSARVGTGSAQPQHF. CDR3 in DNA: TGCAGTGCTAGAGTCGGGACAGGGTCGGCTCAGCCCCAGCATTTT.